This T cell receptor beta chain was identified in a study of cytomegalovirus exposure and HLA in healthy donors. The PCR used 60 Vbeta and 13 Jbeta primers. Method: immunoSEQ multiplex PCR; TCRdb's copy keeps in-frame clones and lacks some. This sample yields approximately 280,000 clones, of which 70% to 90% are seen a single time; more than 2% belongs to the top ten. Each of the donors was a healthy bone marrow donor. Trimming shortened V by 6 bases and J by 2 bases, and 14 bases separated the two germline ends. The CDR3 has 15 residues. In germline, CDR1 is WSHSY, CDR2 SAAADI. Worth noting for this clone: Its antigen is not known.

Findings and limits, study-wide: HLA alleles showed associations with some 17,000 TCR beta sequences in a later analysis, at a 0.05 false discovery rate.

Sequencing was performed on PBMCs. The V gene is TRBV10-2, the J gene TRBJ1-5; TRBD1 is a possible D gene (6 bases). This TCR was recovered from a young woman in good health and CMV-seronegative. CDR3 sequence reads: CASRVGGLGNQPQHF. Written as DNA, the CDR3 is TGCGCCAGCAGGGTAGGGGGTCTAGGCAATCAGCCCCAGCATTTT.